This is a list of T cell receptor beta chains from one sample in a study of blood T cell repertoires in COVID-19. The repertoire was sequenced with immunoSEQ multiplex PCR; TCRdb's copy has only in-frame clones and lacks some. The table has over 120,000 clones, roughly 80% seen once. The material sequenced was peripheral blood. These receptors all come from a woman aged 45-65 years with active or convalescent COVID-19. Both conserved end residues are part of each CDR3. The order of the fields is J gene, clone size, D gene, V gene, CDR3 protein, CDR3 DNA. The D gene is left open where the match is weak. Expanded clones get a size class; other rows say once, few or many, or leave the size out.

TRBJ2-4,-,-,TRBV6-4,CAIRLACVNIQYF,TGTGCCATCCGATTAGCGTGTGTAAACATTCAGTACTTC
TRBJ1-1,-,TRBD1,TRBV7-2,CASSLRQGIAEAFF,TGTGCCAGCAGCTTGAGACAGGGGATCGCTGAAGCTTTCTTT
TRBJ1-1,-,-,TRBV6-5,CASSYGGTGTEAFF,TGTGCCAGCAGTTATGGGGGCACGGGCACTGAAGCTTTCTTT
TRBJ2-7,few,-,TRBV11-2,CASSPDTSYEQYF,TGTGCCAGCAGCCCAGACACGTCCTACGAGCAGTACTTC
TRBJ2-4,-,-,TRBV7-2,CASSSGAQNIQYF,TGTGCCAGCAGCTCCGGAGCTCAAAACATTCAGTACTTC
TRBJ1-1,-,-,TRBV7-2,CASSLARRDTEAFF,TGTGCCAGCAGCTTAGCGCGCAGGGACACTGAAGCTTTCTTT
TRBJ1-5,-,TRBD1,TRBV15,CATSRVGPRQGVFQPQHF,TGTGCCACCAGCAGAGTTGGGCCAAGACAGGGTGTTTTTCAGCCCCAGCATTTT
TRBJ1-1,-,-,TRBV14,CASSRNRDTEAFF,TGTGCCAGCAGTCGGAACAGGGACACTGAAGCTTTCTTT
TRBJ2-1,-,TRBD1,TRBV28,CASTPGQAYNEQFF,TGTGCCAGCACCCCGGGACAGGCCTACAATGAGCAGTTCTTC
TRBJ2-7,-,-,TRBV21-1,CASSTKAGNEQYF,TGTGCCAGCAGCACCAAGGCGGGCAACGAGCAGTACTTC
TRBJ1-2,-,TRBD1,TRBV20-1,CSASPQGGGYGYTF,TGCAGTGCTAGTCCTCAAGGGGGCGGCTATGGCTACACCTTC
TRBJ2-1,-,-,TRBV7-6,CASSRLDNEQFF,TGTGCCAGCAGCCGACTTGACAATGAGCAGTTCTTC
TRBJ1-3,-,-,TRBV5-1,CASSEQGQGNTIYF,TGCGCCAGCAGCGAACAGGGTCAAGGAAACACCATATATTTT
TRBJ1-1,-,-,TRBV7-8,CASSPRGAEAFF,TGTGCCAGCAGCCCCAGGGGCGCTGAAGCTTTCTTT
TRBJ2-3,-,-,TRBV13,CASSFRGAVDTQYF,TGTGCCAGCAGCTTCAGGGGGGCGGTAGATACGCAGTATTTT
TRBJ1-3,-,-,TRBV12-5,CASGLDPRSSGNTIYF,TGTGCTAGTGGTTTAGATCCACGTAGCTCTGGAAACACCATATATTTT
TRBJ1-1,-,-,TRBV10-3,CAAATGPNTEAFF,TGTGCCGCCGCGACAGGACCGAACACTGAAGCTTTCTTT
TRBJ2-6,-,TRBD2,TRBV18,CASSSTLAGSGANVLTF,TGTGCCAGCTCATCGACTTTAGCGGGCTCTGGGGCCAACGTCCTGACTTTC
TRBJ1-5,-,TRBD1,TRBV7-9,CASSLTGDQPQHF,TGTGCCAGCAGCTTAACAGGGGATCAGCCCCAGCATTTT
TRBJ2-2,-,TRBD2,TRBV6-1,CASSVAGGPANTGELFF,TGTGCCAGCAGTGTAGCGGGGGGGCCGGCGAACACCGGGGAGCTGTTTTTT
TRBJ1-2,-,TRBD1,TRBV4-2,CASSQEPQDRDPGGYTF,TGTGCCAGCAGCCAGGAACCCCAGGACAGGGACCCTGGGGGCTACACCTTC
TRBJ1-4,-,-,TRBV18,CASSPLGQPNEKLFF,TGTGCCAGCTCACCACTAGGACAGCCAAATGAAAAACTGTTTTTT
TRBJ2-5,-,-,TRBV7-9,CASSSQYQETQYF,TGTGCCAGCAGCTCACAGTACCAAGAGACCCAGTACTTC
TRBJ1-2,-,-,TRBV10-3,CATLGARRGYGYTF,TGTGCCACCCTGGGGGCCCGAAGGGGCTATGGCTACACCTTC
TRBJ1-1,-,-,TRBV27,CASRTGNTEAFF,TGTGCCAGCAGGACGGGGAACACTGAAGCTTTCTTT
TRBJ2-2,-,TRBD1,TRBV5-1,CASSLEGQGVTGELFF,TGCGCCAGCAGCTTAGAAGGACAGGGTGTGACCGGGGAGCTGTTTTTT
TRBJ1-2,-,-,TRBV20-1,CSANDPNGGYGYTF,TGCAGTGCTAATGATCCGAACGGGGGCTATGGCTACACCTTC
TRBJ2-7,-,TRBD2,TRBV9,CASSGLVSAEQYF,TGTGCCAGCAGTGGACTAGTTTCGGCCGAGCAGTACTTC
TRBJ2-7,-,TRBD1,TRBV9,CASSSGTGEYEQYF,TGTGCCAGCAGCTCCGGGACAGGGGAGTACGAGCAGTACTTC
TRBJ2-7,-,TRBD1,TRBV19,CASSPGTGGAYEQYF,TGTGCCAGTAGTCCTGGGACAGGGGGAGCCTACGAGCAGTACTTC
TRBJ2-6,-,-,TRBV7-6,CASSLAAGFGANVLTF,TGTGCCAGCAGCTTAGCGGCCGGGTTCGGGGCCAACGTCCTGACTTTC
TRBJ1-2,-,-,TRBV6-6,CASSYSWDKGGSGYTF,TGTGCCAGCAGTTACTCGTGGGACAAGGGTGGAAGTGGCTACACCTTC
TRBJ2-3,-,TRBD1,TRBV6-5,CASRSQGVSTDTQYF,TGTGCCAGCAGGTCGCAGGGGGTGAGCACAGATACGCAGTATTTT
TRBJ1-6,-,TRBD1,TRBV6-5,CASSRTGPTPLHF,TGTGCCAGCAGTCGGACAGGGCCGACACCCCTCCACTTT
TRBJ1-5,-,-,TRBV25-1,CASSDPQVNQPQHF,TGTGCCAGCAGTGACCCACAGGTAAATCAGCCCCAGCATTTT
TRBJ2-5,-,-,TRBV29-1,CSVEALLSGQETQYF,TGCAGCGTTGAAGCCCTACTGTCAGGTCAAGAGACCCAGTACTTC
TRBJ1-6,-,TRBD1,TRBV30,CAWSVATGGTFPHF,TGTGCCTGGAGTGTCGCGACAGGGGGGACCTTCCCCCACTTT
TRBJ2-3,-,-,TRBV3-1/TRBV3-2,CASSQESSGTDTQYF,TGTGCCAGCAGCCAAGAGTCCAGCGGCACAGATACGCAGTATTTT
TRBJ2-7,-,TRBD1,TRBV5-6,CASSLRTGYEQYF,TGTGCCAGCAGCTTACGGACAGGTTACGAGCAGTACTTC
TRBJ2-6,-,-,TRBV4-3,CASSQDLSGANVLTF,TGCGCCAGCAGCCAAGATCTGAGTGGGGCCAACGTCCTGACTTTC
TRBJ1-2,-,TRBD1,TRBV12-3/TRBV12-4,CASSPGTETRGTF,TGTGCCAGCAGTCCCGGGACAGAGACCCGAGGGACCTTC
TRBJ2-7,-,-,TRBV5-1,CASRGGASEQYF,TGCGCCAGCAGGGGGGGGGCCTCGGAGCAGTACTTC
TRBJ1-5,few,-,TRBV3-1/TRBV3-2,CASSQDIGAAQPQHF,TGTGCCAGCAGCCAAGATATAGGGGCTGCTCAGCCCCAGCATTTT
TRBJ1-5,-,TRBD1,TRBV5-6,CASSLQGQPQHF,TGTGCCAGCAGCTTACAGGGGCAGCCCCAGCATTTT
TRBJ1-2,-,TRBD1,TRBV11-2,CASSLHPGGSYGYTF,TGTGCCAGCAGCTTACATCCAGGGGGCTCTTATGGCTACACCTTC
TRBJ2-2,once,-,TRBV18,CASSPQGAGELFF,TGTGCCAGCTCACCACAGGGGGCCGGGGAGCTGTTTTTT
TRBJ1-2,-,-,TRBV2,CASRDSGYGYTF,TGTGCCAGCAGGGACAGTGGGTATGGCTACACCTTC
TRBJ2-1,few,-,TRBV12-3/TRBV12-4,CASTLSSYNEQFF,TGTGCCAGCACCCTTTCGTCCTACAATGAGCAGTTCTTC
TRBJ1-2,few,TRBD1,TRBV7-2,CASSPQGAVGYTF,TGTGCCAGCAGCCCACAGGGGGCGGTTGGCTACACCTTC
TRBJ1-1,once,-,TRBV29-1,CSVELGAGWTEAFF,TGCAGCGTTGAATTGGGCGCAGGGTGGACTGAAGCTTTCTTT
TRBJ1-1,-,-,TRBV4-1,CASSQPKTEAFF,TGCGCCAGCAGCCAACCCAAAACTGAAGCTTTCTTT
TRBJ2-1,once,TRBD2,TRBV4-3,CASSQDSPLVAGDNEQFF,TGCGCCAGCAGCCAAGATTCCCCGTTAGTAGCGGGAGACAATGAGCAGTTCTTC
TRBJ2-7,-,TRBD1,TRBV6-2/TRBV6-3,CASSYPPGQGAKRVYEQYF,TGTGCCAGCAGTTACCCCCCGGGACAGGGGGCAAAACGGGTCTACGAGCAGTACTTC
TRBJ1-2,-,-,TRBV5-1,CASSMGADYGYTF,TGCGCCAGCAGCATGGGTGCGGACTATGGCTACACCTTC